This T cell receptor beta chain is from a study of OX40 agonist ivuxolimab in advanced cancers. Notes on the study in general: Expanded clones tended on average to be more numerous among CD8+ T cells than CD4+.

Exclusion applied to patients with autoimmune disease history or systemic immunosuppression. Concerning this clone itself: Its specificity is not known.

Libraries were prepared by immunoSEQ multiplex PCR; TCRdb keeps only in-frame clonotypes and omits some of them. The sample has around 1,200 clones; approximately 76% are singletons. V was pared by 6 bases and J by 6 bases, with 18 bases between. The CDR3 is 13 residues long. CDR1 GTSNPN and CDR2 SVGIG come from the germline V gene (reference sequence). The source of this sequence is an adult with an advanced solid tumor such as melanoma, head and neck, liver or kidney cancer. The specimen was obtained in a trial of the OX40 agonist ivuxolimab. V and J are TRBV30 and TRBJ2-7; D may be TRBD2 (6 bases). The CDR3 DNA sequence: TGTGCCTGCGTAAGGGACTTCCGGGGCGAGCAGTACTTC. As protein: CACVRDFRGEQYF.